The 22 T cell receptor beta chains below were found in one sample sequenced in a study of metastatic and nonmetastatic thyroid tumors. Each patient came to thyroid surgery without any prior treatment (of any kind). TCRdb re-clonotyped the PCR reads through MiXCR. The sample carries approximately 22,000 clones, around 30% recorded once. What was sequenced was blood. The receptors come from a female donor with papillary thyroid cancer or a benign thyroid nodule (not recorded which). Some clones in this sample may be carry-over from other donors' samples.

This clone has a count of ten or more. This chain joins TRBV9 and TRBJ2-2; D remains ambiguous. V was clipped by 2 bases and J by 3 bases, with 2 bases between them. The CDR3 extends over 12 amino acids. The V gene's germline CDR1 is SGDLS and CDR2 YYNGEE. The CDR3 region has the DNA TGTGCCAGCAGCGTGTACACCGGGGAGCTGTTTTTT. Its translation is CASSVYTGELFF.

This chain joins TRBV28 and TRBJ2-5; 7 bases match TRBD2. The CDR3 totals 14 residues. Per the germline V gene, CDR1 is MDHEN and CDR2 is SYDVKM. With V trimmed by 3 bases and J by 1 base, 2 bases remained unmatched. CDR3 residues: CASSLAGAQETQYF. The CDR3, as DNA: TGTGCCAGCAGTTTGGCGGGAGCCCAAGAGACCCAGTACTTC.

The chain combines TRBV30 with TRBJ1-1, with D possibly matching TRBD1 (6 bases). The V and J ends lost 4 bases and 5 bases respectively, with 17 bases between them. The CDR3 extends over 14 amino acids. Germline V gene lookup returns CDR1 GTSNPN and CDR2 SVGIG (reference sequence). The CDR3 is CAWNPTGLGTEAFF. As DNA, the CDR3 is TGTGCCTGGAACCCCACAGGGCTAGGGACTGAAGCTTTCTTT.

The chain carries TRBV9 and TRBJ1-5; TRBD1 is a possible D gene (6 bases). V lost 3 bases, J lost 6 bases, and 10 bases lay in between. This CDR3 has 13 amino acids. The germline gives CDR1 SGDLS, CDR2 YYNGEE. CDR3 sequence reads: CASSAEGGQPQHF. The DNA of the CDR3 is TGTGCCAGCAGCGCGGAAGGGGGTCAGCCCCAGCATTTT.

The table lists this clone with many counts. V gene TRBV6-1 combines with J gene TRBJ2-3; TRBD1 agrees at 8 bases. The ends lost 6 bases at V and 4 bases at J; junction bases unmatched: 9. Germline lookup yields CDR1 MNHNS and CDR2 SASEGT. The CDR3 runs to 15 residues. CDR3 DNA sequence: TGTGCCAGCAGCCACGGGGACAGGTTGGCAGATACGCAGTATTTT. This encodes CASSHGDRLADTQYF.

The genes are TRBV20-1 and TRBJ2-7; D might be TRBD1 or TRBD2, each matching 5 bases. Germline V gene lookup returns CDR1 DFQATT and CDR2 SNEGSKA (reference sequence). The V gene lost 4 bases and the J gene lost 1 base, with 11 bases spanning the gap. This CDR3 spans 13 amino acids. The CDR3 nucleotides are TGCAGTGCTACACGGGACGCATCCTACGAGCAGTACTTC. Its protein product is CSATRDASYEQYF.

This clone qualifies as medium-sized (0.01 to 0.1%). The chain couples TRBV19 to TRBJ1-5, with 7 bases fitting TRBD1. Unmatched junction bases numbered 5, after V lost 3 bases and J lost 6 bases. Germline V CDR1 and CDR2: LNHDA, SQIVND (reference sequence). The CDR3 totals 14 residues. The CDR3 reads CASSMDRFGQPQHF. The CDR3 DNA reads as TGTGCCAGTAGTATGGACAGGTTCGGTCAGCCCCAGCATTTT.

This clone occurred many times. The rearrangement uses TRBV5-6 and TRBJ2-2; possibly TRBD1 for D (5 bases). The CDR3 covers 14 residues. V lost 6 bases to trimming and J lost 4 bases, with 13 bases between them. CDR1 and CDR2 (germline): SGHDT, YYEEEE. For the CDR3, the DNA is TGTGCCAGCACTTCAGGGTTGTTCACCGGGGAGCTGTTTTTT. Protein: CASTSGLFTGELFF.

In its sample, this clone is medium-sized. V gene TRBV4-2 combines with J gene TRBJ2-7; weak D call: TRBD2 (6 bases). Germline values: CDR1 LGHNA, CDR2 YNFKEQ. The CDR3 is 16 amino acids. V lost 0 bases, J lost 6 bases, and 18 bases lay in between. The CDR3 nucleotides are TGTGCCAGCAGCCAAGAGGGGGGACCCCAGGGCGTCGAGCAGTACTTC. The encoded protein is CASSQEGGPQGVEQYF.

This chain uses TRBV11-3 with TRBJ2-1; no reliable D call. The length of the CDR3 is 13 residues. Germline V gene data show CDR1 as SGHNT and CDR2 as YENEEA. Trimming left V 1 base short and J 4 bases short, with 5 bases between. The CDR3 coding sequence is TGTGCCAGCAGCTTAGGGCAGTACAATGAGCAGTTCTTC. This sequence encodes CASSLGQYNEQFF.

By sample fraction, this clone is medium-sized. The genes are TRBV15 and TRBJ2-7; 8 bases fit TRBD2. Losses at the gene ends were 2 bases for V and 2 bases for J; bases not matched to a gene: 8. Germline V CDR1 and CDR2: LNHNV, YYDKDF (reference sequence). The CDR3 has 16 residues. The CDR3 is CATSRSTSDQTYEQYF. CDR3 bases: TGTGCCACCAGCAGATCGACTAGCGACCAGACCTACGAGCAGTACTTC.

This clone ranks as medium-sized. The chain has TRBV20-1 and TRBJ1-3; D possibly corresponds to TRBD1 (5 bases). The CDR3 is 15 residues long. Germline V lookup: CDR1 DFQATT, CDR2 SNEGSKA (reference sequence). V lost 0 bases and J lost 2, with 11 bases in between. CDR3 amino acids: CSARERQRTGNTIYF. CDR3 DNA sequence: TGCAGTGCTAGAGAGAGACAGAGGACTGGAAACACCATATATTTT.

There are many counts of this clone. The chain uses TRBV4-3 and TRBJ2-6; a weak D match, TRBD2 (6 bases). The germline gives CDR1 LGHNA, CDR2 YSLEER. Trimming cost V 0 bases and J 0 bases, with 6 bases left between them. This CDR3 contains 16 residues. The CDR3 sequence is CASSQEEGSGANVLTF. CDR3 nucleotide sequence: TGCGCCAGCAGCCAAGAGGAGGGCTCTGGGGCCAACGTCCTGACTTTC.

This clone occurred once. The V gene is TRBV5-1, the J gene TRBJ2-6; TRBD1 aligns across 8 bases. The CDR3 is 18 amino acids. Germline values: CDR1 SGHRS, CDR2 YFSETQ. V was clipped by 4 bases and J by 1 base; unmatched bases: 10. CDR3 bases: TGCGCCAGCAGCCTTCAGACAGGGGACGGTTCTGGGGCCAACGTCCTGACTTTC. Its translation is CASSLQTGDGSGANVLTF.

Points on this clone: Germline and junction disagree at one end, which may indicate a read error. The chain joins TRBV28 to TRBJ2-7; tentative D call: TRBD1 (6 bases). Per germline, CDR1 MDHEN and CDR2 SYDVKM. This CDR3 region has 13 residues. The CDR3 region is CASSLGGEYGQYF. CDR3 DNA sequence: TGTGCCAGCAGTTTAGGGGGCGAATACGGGCAGTACTTC.

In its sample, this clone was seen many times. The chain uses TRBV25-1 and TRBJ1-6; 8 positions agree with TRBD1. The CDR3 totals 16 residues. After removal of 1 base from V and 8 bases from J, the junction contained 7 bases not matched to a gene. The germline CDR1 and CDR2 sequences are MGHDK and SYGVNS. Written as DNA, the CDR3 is TGTGCCAGCAGTGAATGGGACAGGCTTATATATTCACCCCTCCACTTT. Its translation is CASSEWDRLIYSPLHF.

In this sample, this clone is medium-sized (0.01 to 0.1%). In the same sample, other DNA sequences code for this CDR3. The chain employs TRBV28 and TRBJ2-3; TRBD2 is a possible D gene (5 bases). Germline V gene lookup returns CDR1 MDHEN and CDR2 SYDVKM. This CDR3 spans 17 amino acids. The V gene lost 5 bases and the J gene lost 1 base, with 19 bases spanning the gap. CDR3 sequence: CASSPGGRGLGTDTQYF. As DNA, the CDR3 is TGTGCCAGCAGTCCCGGAGGACGCGGGCTGGGCACAGATACGCAGTATTTT.

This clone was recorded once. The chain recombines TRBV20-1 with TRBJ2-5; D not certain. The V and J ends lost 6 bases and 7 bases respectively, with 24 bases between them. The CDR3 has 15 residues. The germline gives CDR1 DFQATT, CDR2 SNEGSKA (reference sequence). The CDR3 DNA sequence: TGCAGTGCCACCATGCACCGTCTGGCGGTCGGGACCCAGTACTTC. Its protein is CSATMHRLAVGTQYF.

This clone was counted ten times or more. The CDR3 here is CASSDSGRAWAGELFF. CDR3 coding DNA: TGTGCCAGCAGTGATAGCGGGAGGGCGTGGGCCGGGGAGCTGTTTTTT. The chain employs TRBV6-1 and TRBJ2-2; 11 bases line up with TRBD2. The germline CDR1 and CDR2 sequences are MNHNS and SASEGT. This CDR3 is 16 amino acids long. The V segment lost 3 bases and the J segment 6 bases; nucleotides outside the gene matches: 6.

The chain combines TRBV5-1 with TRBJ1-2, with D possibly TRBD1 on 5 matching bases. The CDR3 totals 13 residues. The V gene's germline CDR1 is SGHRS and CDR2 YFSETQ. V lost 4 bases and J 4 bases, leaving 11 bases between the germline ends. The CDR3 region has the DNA TGCGCCAGCAGCCTGGGGGGGTTCTATGGCTACACCTTC. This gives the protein CASSLGGFYGYTF. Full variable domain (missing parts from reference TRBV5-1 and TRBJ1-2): KAGVTQTPRYLIKTRGQQVTLSCSPISGHRSVSWYQQTPGQGLQFLFEYFSETQRNKGNFPGRFSGRQFSNSRSEMNVSTLELGDSALYLCASSLGGFYGYTFGSGTRLTVV.

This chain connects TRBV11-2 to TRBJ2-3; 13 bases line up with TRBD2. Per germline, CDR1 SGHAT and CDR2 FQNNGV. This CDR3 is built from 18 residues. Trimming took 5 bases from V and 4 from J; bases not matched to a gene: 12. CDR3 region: CASSPAWTSGGRSDTQYF. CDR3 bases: TGTGCCAGCAGCCCCGCATGGACTAGCGGGGGAAGGTCAGATACGCAGTATTTT.

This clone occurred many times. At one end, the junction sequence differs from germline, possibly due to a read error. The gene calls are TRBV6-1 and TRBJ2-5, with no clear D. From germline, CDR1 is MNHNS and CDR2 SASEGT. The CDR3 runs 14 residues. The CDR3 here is CASSESRNQETQYF. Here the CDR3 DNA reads TGTGCCAGCAGTGAGTCCCGGAACCAGGAGACCCAGTACTTC.